One T cell receptor beta chain is described in this entry. The sample is drawn from a study of cytomegalovirus exposure and HLA in healthy donors. At the level of the study: In a previous analysis, 95 million to 130 million unique TCR beta sequences were found from 150 million to 200 million T cells.

The primer mix had 60 Vbeta and 13 Jbeta primers. Generated by immunoSEQ multiplex PCR, the TCRdb table keeps only in-frame clones and is missing some. In all, the sample yields roughly 73,000 clones. The length of the CDR3 is 15 residues. V trimming: 6 bases; J trimming: 5 bases; junction bases outside the gene matches: 7. Germline V lookup: CDR1 MNHEY, CDR2 SVGAGI. The sequence was obtained from a man aged 50 to 60 in good health and CMV-seropositive. The V and J genes are TRBV6-5 and TRBJ1-5; 10 bases agree with TRBD1. Sequences were obtained from PBMCs. The CDR3 nucleotides are TGTGCCAGCAGCTCGACAGGGGGCAACTATCAGCCCCAGCATTTT. This codes for CASSSTGGNYQPQHF.